A selection of T cell receptor beta chains follows, all from one sample in a study of cytomegalovirus exposure and HLA in healthy donors. The protocol was immunoSEQ multiplex PCR, while the TCRdb copy is restricted to in-frame clones and leaves out a portion. The sample has approximately 140,000 clones; roughly 88% are singletons. Sequencing was performed on PBMCs. These receptors originate from a woman aged 18-29 years in good health and CMV-seropositive. Both conserved end residues are part of each CDR3. Fields, in order: clone size, D gene, CDR3 length, J gene, V gene, CDR3 protein, CDR3 DNA. A D gene is named only where the DNA matches it firmly. Size is omitted from some rows. Given values are once, few, many or a class for expanded clones.

abundance: NA
d_gene: TRBD1
len: 15
j_gene: TRBJ1-6
v_gene: TRBV13
CDR3aa: CASSLRDRATSPLHF
CDR3nt: TGTGCCAGCAGCTTAAGGGACAGGGCCACTTCACCCCTCCACTTT

abundance: NA
d_gene: NA
len: 14
j_gene: TRBJ2-7
v_gene: TRBV7-3
CDR3aa: CASSLNPGLAEQYF
CDR3nt: TGTGCCAGCAGCTTAAATCCAGGGCTCGCCGAGCAGTACTTC

abundance: NA
d_gene: TRBD1
len: 15
j_gene: TRBJ1-1
v_gene: TRBV5-1
CDR3aa: CASSLVTGGYTEAFF
CDR3nt: TGCGCCAGCAGCTTGGTCACAGGGGGCTACACTGAAGCTTTCTTT

abundance: NA
d_gene: NA
len: 14
j_gene: TRBJ1-1
v_gene: TRBV5-1
CDR3aa: CASSLAGAGAEAFF
CDR3nt: TGCGCCAGCAGCTTGGCCGGGGCGGGAGCTGAAGCTTTCTTT

abundance: NA
d_gene: NA
len: 15
j_gene: TRBJ2-5
v_gene: TRBV5-1
CDR3aa: CASSPGREAAETQYF
CDR3nt: TGCGCCAGCAGCCCGGGCAGGGAGGCGGCAGAGACCCAGTACTTC

abundance: few
d_gene: NA
len: 14
j_gene: TRBJ2-7
v_gene: TRBV28
CDR3aa: CASSLSWPYYEQYF
CDR3nt: TGTGCCAGCAGTTTATCCTGGCCGTACTACGAGCAGTACTTC

abundance: NA
d_gene: NA
len: 15
j_gene: TRBJ2-7
v_gene: TRBV5-1
CDR3aa: CASSLSSGDVHEQYF
CDR3nt: TGCGCCAGCAGCTTGTCATCAGGGGATGTCCACGAGCAGTACTTC

abundance: NA
d_gene: NA
len: 16
j_gene: TRBJ2-1
v_gene: TRBV9
CDR3aa: CASSVERGAIYNEQFF
CDR3nt: TGTGCCAGCAGCGTAGAGCGCGGGGCCATATACAATGAGCAGTTCTTC

abundance: NA
d_gene: NA
len: 18
j_gene: TRBJ1-1
v_gene: TRBV6-1
CDR3aa: CASSARPRVLEISTEAFF
CDR3nt: TGTGCCAGCAGTGCACGACCCAGGGTCCTAGAAATTAGCACTGAAGCTTTCTTT

abundance: few
d_gene: NA
len: 15
j_gene: TRBJ2-5
v_gene: TRBV5-4
CDR3aa: CASSLATGKGETQYF
CDR3nt: TGTGCCAGCAGCTTGGCTACAGGGAAAGGAGAGACCCAGTACTTC

abundance: NA
d_gene: NA
len: 14
j_gene: TRBJ1-1
v_gene: TRBV28
CDR3aa: CASSAYRPNTEAFF
CDR3nt: TGTGCCAGCAGTGCTTACAGGCCAAACACTGAAGCTTTCTTT

abundance: NA
d_gene: TRBD1
len: 16
j_gene: TRBJ2-7
v_gene: TRBV27
CDR3aa: CATSRWAGQGPYEQYF
CDR3nt: TGTGCCACCTCTCGGTGGGCGGGACAGGGTCCGTACGAGCAGTACTTC

abundance: NA
d_gene: NA
len: 14
j_gene: TRBJ2-3
v_gene: TRBV15
CDR3aa: CATSYITGTDTQYF
CDR3nt: TGTGCCACCAGCTACATTACGGGGACAGATACGCAGTATTTT

abundance: NA
d_gene: NA
len: 11
j_gene: TRBJ2-1
v_gene: TRBV20-1
CDR3aa: CSGLADNEQFF
CDR3nt: TGCAGTGGGCTAGCCGACAATGAGCAGTTCTTC

abundance: few
d_gene: NA
len: 14
j_gene: TRBJ2-7
v_gene: TRBV2
CDR3aa: CASSVVPGADEQYF
CDR3nt: TGTGCCAGCAGTGTAGTTCCGGGAGCGGACGAGCAGTACTTC

abundance: NA
d_gene: NA
len: 14
j_gene: TRBJ1-3
v_gene: TRBV28
CDR3aa: CASSFRGSGNTIYF
CDR3nt: TGTGCCAGCAGTTTTCGAGGCTCTGGAAACACCATATATTTT

abundance: NA
d_gene: NA
len: 14
j_gene: TRBJ1-3
v_gene: TRBV5-6
CDR3aa: CASRGAGEGNTIYF
CDR3nt: TGTGCCAGCAGGGGGGCCGGGGAAGGAAACACCATATATTTT

abundance: NA
d_gene: TRBD2
len: 19
j_gene: TRBJ2-3
v_gene: TRBV9
CDR3aa: CASSSPPGTSGGRADTQYF
CDR3nt: TGTGCCAGCAGCTCCCCGCCAGGGACTAGCGGGGGGAGGGCAGATACGCAGTATTTT

abundance: NA
d_gene: TRBD2
len: 14
j_gene: TRBJ2-3
v_gene: TRBV5-4
CDR3aa: CASSLEAGDYTQYF
CDR3nt: TGTGCCAGCAGCTTGGAGGCGGGAGACTATACGCAGTATTTT

abundance: NA
d_gene: TRBD1
len: 15
j_gene: TRBJ2-3
v_gene: TRBV7-2
CDR3aa: CASSFDRGNLDTQYF
CDR3nt: TGTGCCAGCAGCTTCGACAGGGGAAATTTGGATACGCAGTATTTT

abundance: few
d_gene: TRBD1
len: 17
j_gene: TRBJ1-5
v_gene: TRBV2
CDR3aa: CASSPSGQGALNQPQHF
CDR3nt: TGTGCCAGCAGCCCTAGTGGACAGGGGGCCCTCAATCAGCCCCAGCATTTT

abundance: once
d_gene: NA
len: 15
j_gene: TRBJ2-1
v_gene: TRBV12-5
CDR3aa: CASCQDSAKSNKQFF
CDR3nt: TGTGCTAGTTGCCAGGACAGCGCTAAATCCAATAAGCAGTTCTTC

abundance: NA
d_gene: TRBD2
len: 15
j_gene: TRBJ2-1
v_gene: TRBV7-9
CDR3aa: CASRLGGEAYNEQFF
CDR3nt: TGTGCCAGCAGATTGGGAGGGGAGGCCTACAATGAGCAGTTCTTC

abundance: NA
d_gene: NA
len: 14
j_gene: TRBJ1-2
v_gene: TRBV6-1
CDR3aa: CASSNHGGREGYTF
CDR3nt: TGTGCCAGCAGTAACCACGGGGGGCGAGAGGGCTACACCTTC

abundance: NA
d_gene: NA
len: 14
j_gene: TRBJ1-2
v_gene: TRBV2
CDR3aa: CASTVLIEIYGYTF
CDR3nt: TGTGCCAGCACCGTCCTCATCGAGATCTATGGCTACACCTTC

abundance: NA
d_gene: NA
len: 14
j_gene: TRBJ1-5
v_gene: TRBV5-1
CDR3aa: CASSLGGTNQPQHF
CDR3nt: TGCGCCAGCAGCTTGGGAGGGACTAATCAGCCCCAGCATTTT

abundance: NA
d_gene: NA
len: 14
j_gene: TRBJ1-2
v_gene: TRBV18
CDR3aa: CASSPLGEGYGYTF
CDR3nt: TGTGCCAGCTCACCTCTAGGGGAGGGCTATGGCTACACCTTC

abundance: once
d_gene: TRBD2
len: 15
j_gene: TRBJ2-7
v_gene: TRBV4-3
CDR3aa: CASSQGIAGVYEQYF
CDR3nt: TGCGCCAGCAGCCAAGGGATAGCGGGGGTCTACGAGCAGTACTTC

abundance: NA
d_gene: NA
len: 15
j_gene: TRBJ1-1
v_gene: TRBV19
CDR3aa: CASTRNSIRNTEAFF
CDR3nt: TGTGCCAGCACGCGAAACAGCATTCGGAACACTGAAGCTTTCTTT

abundance: NA
d_gene: TRBD2
len: 16
j_gene: TRBJ2-1
v_gene: TRBV6-1
CDR3aa: CASSESSGGPYNEQFF
CDR3nt: TGTGCCAGCAGTGAATCTAGCGGGGGGCCCTACAATGAGCAGTTCTTC

abundance: NA
d_gene: NA
len: 12
j_gene: TRBJ2-3
v_gene: TRBV28
CDR3aa: CASRASIDTQYF
CDR3nt: TGTGCCAGCAGGGCTAGCATAGATACGCAGTATTTT

abundance: NA
d_gene: NA
len: 15
j_gene: TRBJ2-4
v_gene: TRBV28
CDR3aa: CASSLFSLAKNIQYF
CDR3nt: TGTGCCAGCAGTTTATTCTCCCTAGCCAAAAACATTCAGTACTTC

abundance: NA
d_gene: TRBD1
len: 15
j_gene: TRBJ1-3
v_gene: TRBV5-1
CDR3aa: CASSAGQDSGNTIYF
CDR3nt: TGCGCCAGCAGCGCGGGACAGGACTCTGGAAACACCATATATTTT

abundance: few
d_gene: TRBD1
len: 14
j_gene: TRBJ1-2
v_gene: TRBV19
CDR3aa: CASSIGQGHYGYTF
CDR3nt: TGTGCCAGTAGTATCGGACAGGGACACTATGGCTACACCTTC

abundance: NA
d_gene: NA
len: 13
j_gene: TRBJ2-3
v_gene: TRBV7-3
CDR3aa: CASSSQGTDTQYF
CDR3nt: TGTGCCAGCAGCTCCCAGGGCACAGATACGCAGTATTTT

abundance: NA
d_gene: TRBD1
len: 14
j_gene: TRBJ1-6
v_gene: TRBV19
CDR3aa: CASRDRGMDSPLHF
CDR3nt: TGTGCCAGTAGGGACAGGGGGATGGATTCACCCCTCCACTTT